The next 32 T cell receptor beta chains were all read from a single sample in a study of tumor-infiltrating lymphocytes in localized non-small cell lung cancer. Data came from immunoSEQ multiplex PCR; TCRdb stores just in-frame clones and leaves some out. The data hold fewer than 20,000 clones, with around 81% observed a single time. The sequencing sample was made of uninvolved lung tissue not adjacent to the tumor. These receptor sequences come from a human donor with non-small cell lung cancer.

The rearrangement links TRBV7-3 to TRBJ2-1; possibly TRBD2 for D (5 bases). The germline V gene encodes CDR1 SGHTA and CDR2 FQGTGA. This CDR3 has 15 amino acids. V was cut by 4 bases and J by 0 bases, with 10 bases left in between. The CDR3 nucleotides are TGTGCCAGCAGCTACCCGGGATCCTCCTACAATGAGCAGTTCTTC. This sequence encodes CASSYPGSSYNEQFF.

This chain joins TRBV6-1 and TRBJ1-2; no definite D call. Trimming took off 1 base at V and 9 bases at J, with 12 bases between the two ends. Germline assignment: CDR1 MNHNS and CDR2 SASEGT. The CDR3 is 13 residues long. CDR3 sequence: CASSEEEGLSYTF. DNA for the CDR3: TGTGCCAGCAGTGAAGAGGAGGGTTTGAGCTACACCTTC.

The chain carries TRBV30 and TRBJ1-5, with D maybe TRBD1 (6 bases). The CDR3 is made up of 13 amino acids. Germline V gene data show CDR1 as GTSNPN and CDR2 as SVGIG (reference sequence). V was trimmed by 6 bases and J by 4 bases, leaving 13 bases between them. The CDR3 bases are TGTGCCTGTTCCGGGACATCAAATCAGCCCCAGCATTTT. Its translation: CACSGTSNQPQHF.

The chain recombines TRBV2 with TRBJ1-1; D is ambiguous. Trimming took 7 bases from V and 4 from J, leaving 13 bases between them. The germline gives CDR1 SNHLY, CDR2 FYNNEI. The CDR3 is made up of 13 amino acids. CDR3 loop: CASNYGTGTEAFF. The CDR3 region has the DNA TGTGCCAGCAACTACGGTACGGGCACTGAAGCTTTCTTT. The whole variable domain, remainder taken from reference TRBV2 and TRBJ1-1, is EPEVTQTPSHQVTQMGQEVILRCVPISNHLYFYWYRQILGQKVEFLVSFYNNEISEKSEIFDDQFSVERPDGSNFTLKIRSTKLEDSAMYFCASNYGTGTEAFFGQGTRLTVV.

This chain links TRBV27 with TRBJ2-1; weak D call: TRBD1 (5 bases). The CDR3 has 14 amino acids. The germline V gene encodes CDR1 MNHEY and CDR2 SMNVEV (reference sequence). V lost 7 bases to trimming and J lost 4 bases, with 14 bases between them. The CDR3 nucleotides are TGTGCCAGCACCTTAGGGGTCCCTTACAATGAGCAGTTCTTC. Protein sequence: CASTLGVPYNEQFF.

The chain uses TRBV7-9 and TRBJ2-2, with D tentatively TRBD1 or TRBD2 (5 bases each). V shed 5 bases and J shed 4 bases, with 17 bases lying between them. Per germline, CDR1 SEHNR and CDR2 FQNEAQ (reference sequence). The CDR3 has 16 residues. The CDR3 loop is CASSPPGLRSTGELFF. The CDR3 DNA sequence: TGTGCCAGCAGCCCCCCGGGGCTACGGTCCACCGGGGAGCTGTTTTTT.

The V call is TRBV5-1, the J call TRBJ2-5, with unresolved D. The CDR3 has 14 residues. Germline V CDR1 and CDR2: SGHRS, YFSETQ. V was pared by 4 bases and J by 7 bases, with 17 bases between. The CDR3 reads CASSEPHDRGTQYF. The CDR3 coding sequence is TGCGCCAGCAGCGAACCCCACGACCGAGGGACCCAGTACTTC.

This chain connects TRBV5-1 to TRBJ1-2; 9 positions match TRBD1. V gave up 3 bases and J gave up 8 bases; unmatched junction bases: 8. This CDR3 is built from 14 residues. Germline CDR1 and CDR2: SGHRS and YFSETQ. CDR3 sequence reads: CASSSQGAADGYTF. The CDR3 DNA sequence: TGCGCCAGCAGCTCACAGGGGGCGGCCGACGGCTACACCTTC.

The chain is built from TRBV10-3 and TRBJ2-5; 11 nucleotides agree with TRBD2. V shed 3 bases, J shed 5 bases, and the junction held 5 bases outside the gene matches. Germline CDR1 and CDR2: ENHRY and SYGVKD. There are 15 residues in the CDR3. CDR3 DNA: TGTGCCATCAGTGATACGACTAGCGGGACGGAGACCCAGTACTTC. Protein sequence: CAISDTTSGTETQYF.

This rearrangement joins TRBV5-1 to TRBJ2-7; perhaps TRBD1 as D (6 bases). Trimming took off 0 bases at V and 5 bases at J, with 15 bases between the two ends. The CDR3 runs to 15 residues. Germline loops: CDR1 SGHRS, CDR2 YFSETQ. The CDR3 spells CASSLGGRGPDEQYF. The CDR3 nucleotides are TGCGCCAGCAGCTTGGGGGGCAGGGGTCCGGACGAGCAGTACTTC.

The V gene is TRBV28, the J gene TRBJ1-1, with D unclear. Germline V gives CDR1 MDHEN, CDR2 SYDVKM. The ends were cut back, 6 bases at V and 4 bases at J, with 12 bases in the middle. There are 13 residues in the CDR3. This CDR3 is CASSVGPLTEAFF. In DNA form, the CDR3 reads TGTGCCAGCAGCGTCGGCCCCCTCACTGAAGCTTTCTTT.

This clone was recorded once. The chain is built from TRBV6-1 and TRBJ1-2; D remains unclear. Trimming pared 2 bases from V and 8 bases from J, leaving 15 bases between. The CDR3 is made up of 14 amino acids. Looked up from germline, CDR1 is MNHNS and CDR2 is SASEGT. CDR3 coding DNA: TGTGCCAGCAGTGAAACGATCGGGCTCGGGGGCTACACCTTC. Translating it yields CASSETIGLGGYTF.

The DNA for the CDR3 is TGTGCCATCGGGGGGTATGAGGGAGGAGCTTTCTTT. Its protein is CAIGGYEGGAFF. The chain combines TRBV10-3 with TRBJ1-1; D possibly corresponds to TRBD1 (5 bases). V was cut by 8 bases and J by 10 bases, with 17 bases left in between. The CDR3 is made up of 12 amino acids. CDR1 ENHRY and CDR2 SYGVKD come from the germline V gene.

The V gene is TRBV14, the J gene TRBJ2-5; the match to TRBD2 covers 7 bases. J lost 3 bases, V lost 2 bases, and 6 bases had no gene match. The germline CDR1 and CDR2 sequences are SGHDN and FVKESK. The CDR3 contains 15 residues. The chain's CDR3 is CASSQWMGGEETQYF. The DNA for the CDR3 is TGTGCCAGCAGCCAATGGATGGGGGGGGAAGAGACCCAGTACTTC.

This chain uses TRBV20-1 with TRBJ2-1; 7 nucleotides line up with TRBD2. Germline V gene sequence: CDR1 DFQATT, CDR2 SNEGSKA (reference sequence). Germline trimming cut 5 bases from V and 8 bases from J; bases unmatched to any gene: 3. This CDR3 has 11 residues. Here the CDR3 reads CSAPSGDEQFF. The CDR3 DNA follows: TGCAGTGCTCCTAGCGGCGATGAGCAGTTCTTC.

In this sample, this clone turned up once. This chain joins TRBV10-2 and TRBJ2-7; weak D call: TRBD2 (5 bases). Germline CDR1 WSHSY, CDR2 SAAADI. The ends were cut back, 8 bases at V and 7 bases at J, with 15 bases in the middle. CDR3 length equals 12 residues. The CDR3 sequence is CASAERAREQYF. The CDR3 DNA is TGCGCCAGCGCAGAGAGGGCCAGGGAGCAGTACTTC.

V and J are TRBV5-1 and TRBJ1-2, with D possibly matching TRBD1 (5 bases). CDR3 length equals 15 residues. The V end lost 1 base, the J end lost 3 bases, and 13 bases lay between the germline ends. In germline, CDR1 is SGHRS, CDR2 YFSETQ. In DNA form, the CDR3 reads TGCGCCAGCAGCTTGTTAGGGGCGGAGGACTATGGCTACACCTTC. Amino acids: CASSLLGAEDYGYTF.

The chain joins TRBV2 to TRBJ2-1; 13 bases agree with TRBD2. The CDR3 is 14 amino acids. The junction had 6 bases not matched to a gene; V was cut back by 7 bases and J by 9 bases. Per germline, CDR1 SNHLY and CDR2 FYNNEI. The CDR3 spells CASTLAGGPVEQFF. The CDR3, as DNA: TGTGCCAGCACACTAGCGGGAGGGCCGGTTGAGCAGTTCTTC. The whole variable domain, filled in from reference TRBV2 and TRBJ2-1, reads EPEVTQTPSHQVTQMGQEVILRCVPISNHLYFYWYRQILGQKVEFLVSFYNNEISEKSEIFDDQFSVERPDGSNFTLKIRSTKLEDSAMYFCASTLAGGPVEQFFGPGTRLTVL.

This chain uses TRBV5-1 with TRBJ1-2; D possibly corresponds to TRBD1 (5 bases). The CDR3 sequence is 13 residues long. V lost 3 bases and J lost 1, with 7 bases in between. Germline CDR1 is SGHRS and CDR2 is YFSETQ. Written as DNA, the CDR3 is TGCGCCAGCAGCTCCGGGGGTAACTATGGCTACACCTTC. This translates into CASSSGGNYGYTF.

V usage is TRBV6-1 and J usage is TRBJ1-5, with D unclear. V was trimmed by 4 bases and J by 5 bases, leaving 9 bases between them. Germline CDR1 reads MNHNS; CDR2 reads SASEGT. CDR3 size: 13 residues. The CDR3 DNA is TGTGCCAGCAGTGGAAGGGTTGATCAGCCCCAGCATTTT. It specifies CASSGRVDQPQHF.

J is TRBJ2-5 and V is TRBV5-4, with 12 bases matching TRBD2. This CDR3 contains 14 residues. Unmatched junction bases numbered 1, after V lost 2 bases and J lost 5 bases. The V gene's germline CDR1 is SGHNT and CDR2 YYREEE (reference sequence). Written as DNA, the CDR3 is TGTGCCAGCAGCTTCGGACTAGCGGGGGAGACCCAGTACTTC. Protein sequence: CASSFGLAGETQYF.

The rearrangement joins TRBV7-8 to TRBJ1-2; D is unclear. V was shortened by 5 bases and J by 4 bases, with 8 bases between the two germline ends. The CDR3 sequence is 12 residues long. CDR1 and CDR2 from the germline V gene are SGHVS and FQNEAQ. The CDR3 spells CASSQDSYGYTF. The CDR3 DNA sequence: TGTGCCAGCAGCCAGGACTCCTATGGCTACACCTTC.

In this sample, this clone is medium-sized. The V gene is TRBV21-1, the J gene TRBJ2-7; the D call TRBD1 from the table was never checked on the DNA. TRBV21-1 is classified as a pseudogene. The CDR3 is made up of 17 amino acids. CDR3 DNA: TGTGCCAGCAGCCAACCCCGGGACAGGGTATTAACCTACGAGCAGTACTTC. As protein: CASSQPRDRVLTYEQYF.

The chain employs TRBV5-6 and TRBJ1-2, with D tentatively TRBD1 (6 bases). V dropped 0 bases and J dropped 8 bases, with 11 bases sitting between them. There are 13 residues in the CDR3. Germline-derived CDR1 and CDR2 are SGHDT and YYEEEE. CDR3 sequence: CASSLVAGEGYTF. The DNA for the CDR3 is TGTGCCAGCAGCTTGGTGGCAGGGGAGGGCTACACCTTC. The full variable domain, its missing parts supplied by reference TRBV5-6 and TRBJ1-2, is DAGVTQSPTHLIKTRGQQVTLRCSPKSGHDTVSWYQQALGQGPQFIFQYYEEEERQRGNFPDRFSGHQFPNYSSELNVNALLLGDSALYLCASSLVAGEGYTFGSGTRLTVV.

Comment on this clone: The same CDR3 also results from other DNA sequences found in this sample. The chain has TRBV20-1 and TRBJ2-7; the D is unclear. Trimming removed 3 bases from V and 5 bases from J, with 5 bases in between. Per the germline V gene, CDR1 is DFQATT and CDR2 is SNEGSKA (reference sequence). This CDR3 is built from 10 residues. The CDR3 DNA sequence: TGCAGTGCTAGGACGGACGAGCAGTACTTC. Translation gives CSARTDEQYF.

The rearrangement uses TRBV6-1 and TRBJ2-7; TRBD1 matches 7 bases. The CDR3 has 17 residues. Trimming cost V 2 bases and J 2 bases; bases outside gene matches: 12. The germline gives CDR1 MNHNS, CDR2 SASEGT. CDR3 DNA sequence: TGTGCCAGCAGTGAATTCGAGGACAGGTATACCCCCTACGAGCAGTACTTC. Translating gives CASSEFEDRYTPYEQYF.

This clone was detected only a few times. The chain has TRBV5-1 and TRBJ1-2; a weak D match, TRBD1 (5 bases). CDR3 length: 13 residues. V was cut by 4 bases and J by 2 bases, with 9 bases left in between. Germline V gene data show CDR1 as SGHRS and CDR2 as YFSETQ. In DNA form, the CDR3 reads TGCGCCAGCAGCCGGGGACCGAACTATGGCTACACCTTC. This encodes CASSRGPNYGYTF.

This chain uses TRBV10-3 with TRBJ2-7; either TRBD1 or TRBD2 may supply D (5 bases each). The CDR3 is 13 amino acids. V was pared by 7 bases and J by 5 bases, with 15 bases between. Per the germline V gene, CDR1 is ENHRY and CDR2 is SYGVKD. CDR3 sequence (DNA): TGTGCCATCACCCGGGACGATCTGGACGAGCAGTACTTC. Encoded protein: CAITRDDLDEQYF.

V gene TRBV2 combines with J gene TRBJ1-1, with D unresolved. The V end lost 1 base, the J end lost 0 bases, and 9 bases lay between the germline ends. CDR3 size: 15 residues. From germline, CDR1 is SNHLY and CDR2 FYNNEI. The CDR3 coding sequence is TGTGCCAGCAGTGAAGACTCGGCCATGAACACTGAAGCTTTCTTT. This codes for CASSEDSAMNTEAFF.

The chain employs TRBV5-1 and TRBJ2-3, with a tentative D call TRBD1 (6 bases). Trimming left V 0 bases short and J 4 bases short, with 9 bases between. CDR1 and CDR2 from the germline V gene are SGHRS and YFSETQ. This CDR3 has 14 amino acids. The CDR3 spells CASSLDAGADTQYF. The CDR3 DNA reads TGCGCCAGCAGCTTGGACGCAGGGGCAGATACGCAGTATTTT.

The chain carries TRBV2 and TRBJ1-4; tentatively, D is TRBD1 (5 bases). V was shortened by 1 base and J by 13 bases, with 10 bases between the two germline ends. There are 12 residues in the CDR3. The germline CDR1 and CDR2 sequences are SNHLY and FYNNEI. CDR3 sequence reads: CASSEGGGRLFF. CDR3 sequence (DNA): TGTGCCAGCAGTGAAGGGGGGGGTAGACTGTTTTTT.

V gene TRBV4-1 combines with J gene TRBJ2-1; D is perhaps TRBD2 (6 bases). The germline gives CDR1 MGHRA, CDR2 YSYEKL. This CDR3 is built from 15 residues. Trimming removed 0 bases at V and 6 bases at J, with 12 bases between. The CDR3 reads CASSQEGLLSNEQFF. The CDR3 DNA follows: TGCGCCAGCAGCCAAGAGGGACTTTTGTCCAATGAGCAGTTCTTC.